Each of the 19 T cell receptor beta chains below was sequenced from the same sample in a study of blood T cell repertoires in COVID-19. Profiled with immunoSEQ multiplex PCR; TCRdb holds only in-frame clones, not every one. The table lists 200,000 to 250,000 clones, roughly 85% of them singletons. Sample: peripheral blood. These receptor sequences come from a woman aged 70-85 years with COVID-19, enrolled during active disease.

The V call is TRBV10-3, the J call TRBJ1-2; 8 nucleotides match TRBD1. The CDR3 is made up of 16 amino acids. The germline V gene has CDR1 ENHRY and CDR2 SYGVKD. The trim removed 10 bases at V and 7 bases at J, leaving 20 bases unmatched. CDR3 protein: CATLGFGQGAFGGYTF. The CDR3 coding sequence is TGTGCCACCTTGGGATTCGGCCAGGGGGCCTTTGGTGGCTACACCTTC.

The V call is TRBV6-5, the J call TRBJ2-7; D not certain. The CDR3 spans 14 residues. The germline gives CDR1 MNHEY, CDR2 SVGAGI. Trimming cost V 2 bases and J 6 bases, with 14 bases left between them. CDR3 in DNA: TGTGCCAGCAGTTACGGTGACTCTGCGCCCGAGCAGTACTTC. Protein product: CASSYGDSAPEQYF.

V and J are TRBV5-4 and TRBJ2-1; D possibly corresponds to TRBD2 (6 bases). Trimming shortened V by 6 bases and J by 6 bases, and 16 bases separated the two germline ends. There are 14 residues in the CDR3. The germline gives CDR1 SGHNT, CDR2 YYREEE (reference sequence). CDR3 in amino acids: CASNVGLTANEQFF. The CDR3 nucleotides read TGTGCCAGCAACGTGGGACTCACAGCCAATGAGCAGTTCTTC.

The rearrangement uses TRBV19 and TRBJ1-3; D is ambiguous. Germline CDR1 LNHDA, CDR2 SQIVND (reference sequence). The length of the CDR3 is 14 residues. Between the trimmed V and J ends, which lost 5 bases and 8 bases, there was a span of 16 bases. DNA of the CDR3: TGTGCCAGTAGTCCCGCCGGTGTCCTAGACACCATATATTTT. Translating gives CASSPAGVLDTIYF. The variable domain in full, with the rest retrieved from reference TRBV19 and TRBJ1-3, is DGGITQSPKYLFRKEGQNVTLSCEQNLNHDAMYWYRQDPGQGLRLIYYSQIVNDFQKGDIAEGYSVSREKKESFPLTVTSAQKNPTAFYLCASSPAGVLDTIYFGEGSWLTVV.

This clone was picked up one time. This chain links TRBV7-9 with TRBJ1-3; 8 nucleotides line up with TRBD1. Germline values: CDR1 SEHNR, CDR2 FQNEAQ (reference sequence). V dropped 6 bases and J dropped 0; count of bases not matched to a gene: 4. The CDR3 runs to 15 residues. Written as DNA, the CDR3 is TGTGCCAGCAGAGGGACAGGACTCTCTGGAAACACCATATATTTT. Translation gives CASRGTGLSGNTIYF.

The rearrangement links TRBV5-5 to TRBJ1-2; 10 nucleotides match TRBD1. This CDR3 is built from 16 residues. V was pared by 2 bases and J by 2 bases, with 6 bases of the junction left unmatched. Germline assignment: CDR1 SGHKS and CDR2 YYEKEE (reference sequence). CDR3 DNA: TGTGCCAGCAGCTTCAGGACAGGGGGTCCCAACTATGGCTACACCTTC. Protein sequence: CASSFRTGGPNYGYTF.

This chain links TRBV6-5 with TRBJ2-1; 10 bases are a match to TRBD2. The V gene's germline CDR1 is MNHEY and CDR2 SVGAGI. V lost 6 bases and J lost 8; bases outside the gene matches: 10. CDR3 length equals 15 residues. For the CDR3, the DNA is TGTGCCAGCAGCTTTCAGCGGGGGGGGAGGGATGAGCAGTTCTTC. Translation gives CASSFQRGGRDEQFF.

This CDR3 is CASSYRQGAKNYGYTF. DNA for the CDR3: TGTGCCAGCAGTTACCGGCAGGGGGCGAAGAACTATGGCTACACCTTC. The gene calls are TRBV6-6 and TRBJ1-2; 8 bases map to TRBD1. Germline-derived CDR1 and CDR2 are MNHNY and SVGAGI (reference sequence). V lost 2 bases, J lost 2 bases, and 7 bases stayed unmatched. The CDR3 sequence is 16 residues long.

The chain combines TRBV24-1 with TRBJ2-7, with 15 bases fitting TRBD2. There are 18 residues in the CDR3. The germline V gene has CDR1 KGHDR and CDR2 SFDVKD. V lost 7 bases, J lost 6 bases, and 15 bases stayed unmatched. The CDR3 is CATSFGTSGRWDVGEQYF. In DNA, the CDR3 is TGTGCCACCAGCTTCGGGACTAGCGGGAGGTGGGATGTGGGCGAGCAGTACTTC.

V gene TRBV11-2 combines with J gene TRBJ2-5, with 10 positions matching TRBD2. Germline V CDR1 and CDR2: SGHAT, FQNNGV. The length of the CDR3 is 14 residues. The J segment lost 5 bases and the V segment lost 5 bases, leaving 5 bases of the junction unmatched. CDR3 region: CASSAWGLAETQYF. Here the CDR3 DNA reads TGTGCCAGCAGCGCCTGGGGACTAGCGGAGACCCAGTACTTC.

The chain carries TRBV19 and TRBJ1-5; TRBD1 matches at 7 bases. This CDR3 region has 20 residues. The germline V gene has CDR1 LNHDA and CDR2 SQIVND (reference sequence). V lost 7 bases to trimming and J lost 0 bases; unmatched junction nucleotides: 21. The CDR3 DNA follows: TGTGCCAGTATGGGCCCGAAGAAACGACAGGGCATTTATAGCAATCAGCCCCAGCATTTT. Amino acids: CASMGPKKRQGIYSNQPQHF. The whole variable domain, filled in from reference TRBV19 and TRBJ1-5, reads DGGITQSPKYLFRKEGQNVTLSCEQNLNHDAMYWYRQDPGQGLRLIYYSQIVNDFQKGDIAEGYSVSREKKESFPLTVTSAQKNPTAFYLCASMGPKKRQGIYSNQPQHFGDGTRLSIL.

CDR3 DNA: TGTGCCAGCAGTTTCCAGGAGGGGCTAAATTCACCCCTCCACTTT. Translating gives CASSFQEGLNSPLHF. The V gene is TRBV27, the J gene TRBJ1-6; D is perhaps TRBD1 (5 bases). CDR1 is MNHEY and CDR2 is SMNVEV in the germline V gene (reference sequence). Trimming left V 3 bases short and J 7 bases short, with 13 bases between. The CDR3 sequence is 15 residues long.

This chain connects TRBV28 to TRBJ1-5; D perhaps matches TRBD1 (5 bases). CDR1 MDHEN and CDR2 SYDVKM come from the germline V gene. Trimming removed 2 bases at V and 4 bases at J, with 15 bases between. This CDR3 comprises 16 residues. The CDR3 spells CASSLPGTPRNQPQHF. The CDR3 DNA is TGTGCCAGCAGTTTACCCGGGACTCCCAGGAATCAGCCCCAGCATTTT. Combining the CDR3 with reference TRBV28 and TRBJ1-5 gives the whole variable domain DVKVTQSSRYLVKRTGEKVFLECVQDMDHENMFWYRQDPGLGLRLIYFSYDVKMKEKGDIPEGYSVSREKKERFSLILESASTNQTSMYLCASSLPGTPRNQPQHFGDGTRLSIL.

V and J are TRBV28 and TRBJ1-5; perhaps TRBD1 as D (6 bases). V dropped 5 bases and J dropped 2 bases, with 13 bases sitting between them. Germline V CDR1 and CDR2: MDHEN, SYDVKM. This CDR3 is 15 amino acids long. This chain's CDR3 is CASSPTGDGNQPQHF. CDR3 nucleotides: TGTGCCAGCAGTCCGACAGGAGATGGCAATCAGCCCCAGCATTTT. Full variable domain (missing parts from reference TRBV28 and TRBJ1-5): DVKVTQSSRYLVKRTGEKVFLECVQDMDHENMFWYRQDPGLGLRLIYFSYDVKMKEKGDIPEGYSVSREKKERFSLILESASTNQTSMYLCASSPTGDGNQPQHFGDGTRLSIL.

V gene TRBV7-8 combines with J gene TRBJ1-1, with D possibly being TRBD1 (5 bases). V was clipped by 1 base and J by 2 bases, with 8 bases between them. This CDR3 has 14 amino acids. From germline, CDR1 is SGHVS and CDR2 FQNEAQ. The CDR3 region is CASSLEQVNTEAFF. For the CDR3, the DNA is TGTGCCAGCAGCTTAGAACAGGTAAACACTGAAGCTTTCTTT. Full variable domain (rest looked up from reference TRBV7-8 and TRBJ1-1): GAGVSQSPRYKVAKRGQDVALRCDPISGHVSLFWYQQALGQGPEFLTYFQNEAQLDKSGLPSDRFFAERPEGSVSTLKIQRTQQEDSAVYLCASSLEQVNTEAFFGQGTRLTVV.

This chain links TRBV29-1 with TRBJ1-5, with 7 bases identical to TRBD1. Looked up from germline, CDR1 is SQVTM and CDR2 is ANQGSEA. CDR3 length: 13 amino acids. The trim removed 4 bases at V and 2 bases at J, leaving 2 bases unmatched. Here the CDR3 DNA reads TGCAGCGTTGCCAGGGGGGGCAATCAGCCCCAGCATTTT. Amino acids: CSVARGGNQPQHF.

The CDR3 sequence is CASSSGLAGAEQYF. The DNA of the CDR3 is TGTGCCAGCAGCTCTGGACTAGCGGGAGCTGAGCAGTACTTC. The V call is TRBV11-3, the J call TRBJ2-7, with 13 bases matching TRBD2. V trimming: 4 bases; J trimming: 7 bases; junction bases outside the gene matches: 4. Per germline, CDR1 SGHNT and CDR2 YENEEA. CDR3 length equals 14 residues.

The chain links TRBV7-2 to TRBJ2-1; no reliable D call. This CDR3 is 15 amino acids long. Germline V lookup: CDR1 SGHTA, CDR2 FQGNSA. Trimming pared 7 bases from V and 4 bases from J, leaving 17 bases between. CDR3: CASTSLVGLYNEQFF. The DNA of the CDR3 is TGTGCCAGCACATCTTTAGTTGGGCTGTACAATGAGCAGTTCTTC.

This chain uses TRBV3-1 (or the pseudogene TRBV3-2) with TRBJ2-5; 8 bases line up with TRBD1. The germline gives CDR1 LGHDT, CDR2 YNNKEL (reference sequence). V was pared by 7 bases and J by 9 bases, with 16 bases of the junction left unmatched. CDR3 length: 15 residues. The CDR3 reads CASNHQGAQTIAQYF. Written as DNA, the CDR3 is TGTGCCAGCAACCATCAGGGGGCCCAAACAATCGCCCAGTACTTC.